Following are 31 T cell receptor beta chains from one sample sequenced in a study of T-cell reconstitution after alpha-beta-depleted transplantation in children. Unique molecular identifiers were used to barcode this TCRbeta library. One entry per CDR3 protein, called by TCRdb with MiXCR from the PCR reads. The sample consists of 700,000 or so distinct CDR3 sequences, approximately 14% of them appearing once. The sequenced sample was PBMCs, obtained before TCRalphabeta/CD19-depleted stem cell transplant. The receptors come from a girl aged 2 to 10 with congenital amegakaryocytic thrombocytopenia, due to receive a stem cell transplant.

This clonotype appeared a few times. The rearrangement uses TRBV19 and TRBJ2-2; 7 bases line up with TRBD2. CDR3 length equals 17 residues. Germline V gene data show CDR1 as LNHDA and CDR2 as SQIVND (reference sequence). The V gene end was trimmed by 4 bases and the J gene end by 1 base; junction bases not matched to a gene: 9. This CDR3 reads CASSTPEGGGNTGELFF. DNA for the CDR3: TGTGCCAGTAGTACACCCGAGGGCGGGGGGAACACCGGGGAGCTGTTTTTT.

The CDR3 nucleotides are TGTGCCTGGAGACCCCCGTTACGGCTCCCTGGGGATGAGCAGTTCTTC. As protein: CAWRPPLRLPGDEQFF. The V and J genes are TRBV30 and TRBJ2-1; D remains unclear. Per the germline V gene, CDR1 is GTSNPN and CDR2 is SVGIG (reference sequence). V was cut by 3 bases and J by 8 bases, with 23 bases left in between. CDR3 length: 16 amino acids.

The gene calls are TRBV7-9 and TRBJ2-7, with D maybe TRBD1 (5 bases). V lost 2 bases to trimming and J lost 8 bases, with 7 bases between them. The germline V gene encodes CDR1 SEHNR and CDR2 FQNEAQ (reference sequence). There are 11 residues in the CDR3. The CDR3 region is CASSLTDKQYF. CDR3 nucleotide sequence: TGTGCCAGCAGCTTAACGGACAAGCAGTACTTC.

The CDR3 DNA is TGCAGTGCGATCGAAGACAGGAGGGGCTACACCTTC. It codes for CSAIEDRRGYTF. The chain couples TRBV20-1 to TRBJ1-2, with D possibly being TRBD1 (6 bases). The CDR3 spans 12 residues. Germline V gene sequence: CDR1 DFQATT, CDR2 SNEGSKA (reference sequence). The germline V and J ends were trimmed by 6 bases and 8 bases, with 16 bases remaining between them.

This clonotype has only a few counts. The chain's CDR3 is CASSPLRAFEQYF. In DNA form, the CDR3 reads TGTGCCAGCAGCCCCCTGAGGGCTTTCGAGCAGTACTTC. The V call is TRBV11-2, the J call TRBJ2-7; D is possibly TRBD2 (5 bases). V lost 5 bases and J lost 6, with 14 bases in between. The CDR3 extends over 13 amino acids. Germline-derived CDR1 and CDR2 are SGHAT and FQNNGV.

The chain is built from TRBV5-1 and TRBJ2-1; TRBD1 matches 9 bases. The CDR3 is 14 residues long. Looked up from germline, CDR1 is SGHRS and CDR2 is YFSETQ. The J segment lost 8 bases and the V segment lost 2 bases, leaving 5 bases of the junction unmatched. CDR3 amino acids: CASSFGTGPDEQFF. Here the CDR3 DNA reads TGCGCCAGCAGCTTTGGGACAGGGCCTGATGAGCAGTTCTTC.

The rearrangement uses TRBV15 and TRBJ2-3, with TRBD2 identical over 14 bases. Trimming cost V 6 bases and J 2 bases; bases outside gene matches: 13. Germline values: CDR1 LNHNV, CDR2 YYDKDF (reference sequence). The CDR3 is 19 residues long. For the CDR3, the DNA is TGTGCCACCAGTTCGACTAGCGGGAGGGCCTATCCGCACACAGATACGCAGTATTTT. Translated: CATSSTSGRAYPHTDTQYF.

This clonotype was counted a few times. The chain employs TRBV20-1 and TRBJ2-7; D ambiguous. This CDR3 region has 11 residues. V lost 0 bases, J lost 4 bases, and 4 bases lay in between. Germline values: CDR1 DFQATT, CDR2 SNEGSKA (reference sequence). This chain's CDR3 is CSAREEYEQYF. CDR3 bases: TGCAGTGCTAGAGAAGAATACGAGCAGTACTTC.

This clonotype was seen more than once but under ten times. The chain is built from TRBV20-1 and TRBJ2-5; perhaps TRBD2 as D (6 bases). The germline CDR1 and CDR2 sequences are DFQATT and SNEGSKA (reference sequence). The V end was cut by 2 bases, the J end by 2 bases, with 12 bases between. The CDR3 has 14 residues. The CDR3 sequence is CSARSRDWQETQYF. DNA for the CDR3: TGCAGTGCTAGAAGTAGGGACTGGCAAGAGACCCAGTACTTC.

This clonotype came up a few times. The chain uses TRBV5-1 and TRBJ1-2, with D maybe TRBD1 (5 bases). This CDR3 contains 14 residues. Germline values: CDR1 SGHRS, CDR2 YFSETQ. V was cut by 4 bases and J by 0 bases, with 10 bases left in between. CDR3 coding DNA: TGCGCCAGCAGCAGCGGGACGGCTAACTATGGCTACACCTTC. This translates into CASSSGTANYGYTF.

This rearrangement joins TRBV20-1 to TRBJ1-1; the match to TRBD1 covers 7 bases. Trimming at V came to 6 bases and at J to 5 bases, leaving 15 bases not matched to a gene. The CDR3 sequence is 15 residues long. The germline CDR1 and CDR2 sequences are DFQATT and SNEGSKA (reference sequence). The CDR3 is CSAPWGRDSFTEAFF. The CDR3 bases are TGCAGTGCCCCGTGGGGACGGGACAGTTTTACTGAAGCTTTCTTT.

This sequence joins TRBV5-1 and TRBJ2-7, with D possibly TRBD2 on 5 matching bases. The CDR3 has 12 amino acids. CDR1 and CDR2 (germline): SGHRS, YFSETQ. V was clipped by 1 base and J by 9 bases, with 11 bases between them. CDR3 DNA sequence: TGCGCCAGCAGCTTGTCGGGGTTCGGGCAGTACTTC. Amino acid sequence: CASSLSGFGQYF.

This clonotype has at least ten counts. This CDR3 reads CASSEEDYIREENQPQHF. For the CDR3, the DNA is TGTGCCAGCAGTGAAGAAGATTACATCAGGGAGGAAAATCAGCCCCAGCATTTT. V usage is TRBV6-1 and J usage is TRBJ1-5; tentative D call: TRBD1 (5 bases). V was cut by 1 base and J by 4 bases, with 20 bases left in between. Germline loops: CDR1 MNHNS, CDR2 SASEGT. This CDR3 is 18 amino acids long.

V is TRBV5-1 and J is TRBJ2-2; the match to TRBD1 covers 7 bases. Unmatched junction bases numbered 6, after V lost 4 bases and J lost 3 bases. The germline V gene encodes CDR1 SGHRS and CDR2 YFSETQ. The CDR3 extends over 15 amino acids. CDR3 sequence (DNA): TGCGCCAGCAGCCCGCGGACAGGTCACACCGGGGAGCTGTTTTTT. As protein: CASSPRTGHTGELFF.

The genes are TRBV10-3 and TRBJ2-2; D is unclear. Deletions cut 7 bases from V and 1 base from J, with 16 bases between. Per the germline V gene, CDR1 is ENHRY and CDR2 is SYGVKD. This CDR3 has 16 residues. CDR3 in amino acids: CAITVRSLENTGELFF. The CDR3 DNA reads TGTGCCATCACCGTAAGATCCCTTGAGAACACCGGGGAGCTGTTTTTT.

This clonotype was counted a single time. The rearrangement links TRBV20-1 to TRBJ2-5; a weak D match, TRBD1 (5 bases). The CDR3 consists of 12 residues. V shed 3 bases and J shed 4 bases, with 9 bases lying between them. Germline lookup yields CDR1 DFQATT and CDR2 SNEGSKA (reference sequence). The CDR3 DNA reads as TGCAGTGCTAGTGCAGGGCCAGAGACCCAGTACTTC. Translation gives CSASAGPETQYF.

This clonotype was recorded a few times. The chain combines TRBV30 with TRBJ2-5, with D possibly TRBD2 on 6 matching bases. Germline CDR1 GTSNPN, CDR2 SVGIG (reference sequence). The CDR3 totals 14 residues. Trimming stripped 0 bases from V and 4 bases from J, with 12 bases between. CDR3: CAWSVGGSRETQYF. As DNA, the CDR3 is TGTGCCTGGAGTGTAGGAGGGAGTCGAGAGACCCAGTACTTC.

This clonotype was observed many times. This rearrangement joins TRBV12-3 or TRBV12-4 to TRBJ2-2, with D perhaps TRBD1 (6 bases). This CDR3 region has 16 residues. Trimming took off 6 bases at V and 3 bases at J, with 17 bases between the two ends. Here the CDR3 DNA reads TGTGCCAGCAGATCGACGGGTGCAGGGGACACCGGGGAGCTGTTTTTT. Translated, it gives CASRSTGAGDTGELFF.

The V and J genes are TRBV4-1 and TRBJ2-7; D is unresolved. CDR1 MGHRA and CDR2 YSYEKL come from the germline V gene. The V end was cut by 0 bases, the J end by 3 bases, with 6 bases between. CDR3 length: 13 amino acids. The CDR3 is CASSQDYIYEQYF. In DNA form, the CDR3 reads TGCGCCAGCAGCCAAGATTACATCTACGAGCAGTACTTC.

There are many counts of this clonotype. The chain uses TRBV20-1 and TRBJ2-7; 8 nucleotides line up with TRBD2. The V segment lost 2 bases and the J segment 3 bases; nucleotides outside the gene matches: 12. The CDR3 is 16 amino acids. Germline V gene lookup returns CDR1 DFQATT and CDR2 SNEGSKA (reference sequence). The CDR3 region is CSARSREGRLIYEQYF. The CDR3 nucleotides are TGCAGTGCTAGAAGCCGGGAGGGAAGACTAATCTACGAGCAGTACTTC.

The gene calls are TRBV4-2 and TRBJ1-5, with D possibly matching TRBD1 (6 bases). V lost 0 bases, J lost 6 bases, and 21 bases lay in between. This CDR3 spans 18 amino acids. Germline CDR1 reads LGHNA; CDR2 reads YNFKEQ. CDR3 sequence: CASSQDRGVRVRGQPQHF. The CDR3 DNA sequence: TGTGCCAGCAGCCAAGATCGGGGGGTTCGAGTCAGGGGTCAGCCCCAGCATTTT.

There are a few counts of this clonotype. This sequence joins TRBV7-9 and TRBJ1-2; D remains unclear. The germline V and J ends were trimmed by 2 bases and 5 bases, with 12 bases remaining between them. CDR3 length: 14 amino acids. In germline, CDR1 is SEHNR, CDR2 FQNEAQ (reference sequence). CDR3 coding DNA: TGTGCCAGCAGCTTATTAACAGCATCGTATGGCTACACCTTC. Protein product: CASSLLTASYGYTF.

The CDR3 loop reads CASSSSGTEVYNEQFF. The CDR3 DNA reads TGTGCCAGCAGCTCCTCCGGGACTGAAGTCTACAATGAGCAGTTCTTC. The V gene is TRBV7-3, the J gene TRBJ2-1, with a tentative D call TRBD2 (6 bases). The germline V and J ends were trimmed by 4 bases and 3 bases, with 16 bases remaining between them. Germline CDR1 and CDR2: SGHTA and FQGTGA. The CDR3 totals 16 residues.

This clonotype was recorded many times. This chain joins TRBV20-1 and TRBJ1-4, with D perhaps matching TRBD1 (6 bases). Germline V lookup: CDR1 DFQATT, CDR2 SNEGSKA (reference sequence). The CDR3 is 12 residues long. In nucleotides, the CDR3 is TGCATGCCGGGCAGGGGTAATGAAAAACTGTTTTTT. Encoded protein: CMPGRGNEKLFF.

This CDR3 reads CASLDRESADGYTF. Here the CDR3 DNA reads TGTGCCAGCCTCGACAGGGAGAGTGCAGATGGCTACACCTTC. V gene TRBV2 combines with J gene TRBJ1-2; 7 bases agree with TRBD1. The CDR3 has 14 amino acids. Germline loops: CDR1 SNHLY, CDR2 FYNNEI. With V trimmed by 8 bases and J by 6 bases, 12 bases remained unmatched.

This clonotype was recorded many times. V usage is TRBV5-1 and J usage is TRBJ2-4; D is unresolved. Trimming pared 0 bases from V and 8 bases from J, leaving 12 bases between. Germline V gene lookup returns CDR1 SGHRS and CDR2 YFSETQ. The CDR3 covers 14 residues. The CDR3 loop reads CASSLERPWDIQYF. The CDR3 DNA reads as TGCGCCAGCAGCTTGGAACGGCCATGGGACATTCAGTACTTC.

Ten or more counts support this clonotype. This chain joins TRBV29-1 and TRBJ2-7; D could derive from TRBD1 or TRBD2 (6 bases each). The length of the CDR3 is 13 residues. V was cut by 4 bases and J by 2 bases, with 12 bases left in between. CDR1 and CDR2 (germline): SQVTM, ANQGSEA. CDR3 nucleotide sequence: TGCAGCGTTGGACTAGGGGGAACCTACGAGCAGTACTTC. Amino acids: CSVGLGGTYEQYF.

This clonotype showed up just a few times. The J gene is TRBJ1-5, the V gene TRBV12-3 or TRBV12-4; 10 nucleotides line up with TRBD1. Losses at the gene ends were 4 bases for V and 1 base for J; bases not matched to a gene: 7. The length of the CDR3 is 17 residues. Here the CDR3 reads CASSSDRGRESNQPQHF. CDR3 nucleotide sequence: TGTGCCAGCAGTTCCGACAGGGGGCGGGAAAGCAATCAGCCCCAGCATTTT.

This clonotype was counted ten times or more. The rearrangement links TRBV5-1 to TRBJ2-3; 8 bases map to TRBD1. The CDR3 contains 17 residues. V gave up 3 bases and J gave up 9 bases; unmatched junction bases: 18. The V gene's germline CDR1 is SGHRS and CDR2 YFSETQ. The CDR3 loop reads CASSYSDREPYRVTQYF. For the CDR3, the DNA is TGCGCCAGCAGCTACTCGGACAGGGAACCATACAGGGTCACGCAGTATTTT.

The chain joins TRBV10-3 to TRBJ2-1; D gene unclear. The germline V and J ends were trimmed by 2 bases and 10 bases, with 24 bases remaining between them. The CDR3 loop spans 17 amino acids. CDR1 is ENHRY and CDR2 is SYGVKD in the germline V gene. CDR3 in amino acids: CAISEPSGGIISSEQFF. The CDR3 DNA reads TGTGCCATCAGTGAGCCGTCTGGCGGCATAATCTCCTCCGAGCAGTTCTTC.

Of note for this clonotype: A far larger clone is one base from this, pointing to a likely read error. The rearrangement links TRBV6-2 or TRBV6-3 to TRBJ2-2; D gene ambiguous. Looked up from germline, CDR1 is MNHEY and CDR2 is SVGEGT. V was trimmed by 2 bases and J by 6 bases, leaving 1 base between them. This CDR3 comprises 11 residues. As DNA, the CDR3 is TGTGCCAGCAGTTACCCCGGGGAGCTGTTTTTT. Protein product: CASSYPGELFF.